This T cell receptor (beta chain) was retrieved from a study of T cell responses to AZD1222 COVID-19 vaccine. General observations from the study: Baseline serology detected seropositivity in only six AZD1222 recipients. Spike-specific TCR repertoires showed rising breadth and depth after two AZD1222 doses.

A note on this clone: Its target is unknown.

Pooled together were second doses at about 4 or about 12 weeks. The CDR3 is 13 amino acids. Trimming stripped 5 bases from V and 3 bases from J, with 9 bases between. The germline gives CDR1 MNHEY, CDR2 SVGEGT. Produced via immunoSEQ multiplex PCR; TCRdb's table is partial and in-frame only. The table has 120,000 or so clones, 84% seen once. The rearrangement uses TRBV6-2 or TRBV6-3 and TRBJ2-3; no clear D gene. The receptor was isolated from an adult who received the AZD1222 COVID-19 vaccine. The sequencing used peripheral blood, collected 28 days after the second AZD1222 dose. The CDR3 here is CASSDPMTDTQYF. CDR3 nucleotides: TGTGCCAGCAGTGATCCCATGACAGATACGCAGTATTTT.